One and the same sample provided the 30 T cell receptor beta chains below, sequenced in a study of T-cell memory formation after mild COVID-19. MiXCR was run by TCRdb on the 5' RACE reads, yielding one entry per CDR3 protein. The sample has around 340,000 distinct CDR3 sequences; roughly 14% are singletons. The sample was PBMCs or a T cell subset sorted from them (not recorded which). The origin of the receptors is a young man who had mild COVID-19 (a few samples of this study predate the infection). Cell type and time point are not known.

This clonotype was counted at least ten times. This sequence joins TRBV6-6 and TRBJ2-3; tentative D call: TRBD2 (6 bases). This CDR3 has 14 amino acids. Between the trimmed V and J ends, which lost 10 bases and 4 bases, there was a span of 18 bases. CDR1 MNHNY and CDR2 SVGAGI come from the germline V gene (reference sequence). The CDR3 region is CATTGDDVSDTQYF. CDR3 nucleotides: TGTGCCACCACGGGGGACGATGTGTCAGATACGCAGTATTTT.

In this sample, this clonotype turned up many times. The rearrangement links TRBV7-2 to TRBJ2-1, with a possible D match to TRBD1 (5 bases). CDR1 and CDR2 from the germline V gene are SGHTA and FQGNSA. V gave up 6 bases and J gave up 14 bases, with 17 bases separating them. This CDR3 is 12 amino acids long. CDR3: CASSPYQGIEFF. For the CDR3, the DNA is TGTGCCAGCAGTCCCTATCAGGGTATCGAGTTCTTC.

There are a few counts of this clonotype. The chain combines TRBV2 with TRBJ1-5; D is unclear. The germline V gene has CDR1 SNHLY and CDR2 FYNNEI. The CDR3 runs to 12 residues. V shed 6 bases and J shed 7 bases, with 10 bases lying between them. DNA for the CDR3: TGTGCCAGCAGGGACCTCCGGCAGCCCCAGCATTTT. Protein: CASRDLRQPQHF.

CDR3 sequence: CASSLDRPNTQYF. In DNA, the CDR3 is TGCGCCAGCAGCCTAGACAGACCAAATACGCAGTATTTT. This chain joins TRBV5-1 and TRBJ2-3; tentative D call: TRBD1 (5 bases). Germline V gene sequence: CDR1 SGHRS, CDR2 YFSETQ. Trimming shortened V by 4 bases and J by 7 bases, and 13 bases separated the two germline ends. The CDR3 is 13 amino acids.

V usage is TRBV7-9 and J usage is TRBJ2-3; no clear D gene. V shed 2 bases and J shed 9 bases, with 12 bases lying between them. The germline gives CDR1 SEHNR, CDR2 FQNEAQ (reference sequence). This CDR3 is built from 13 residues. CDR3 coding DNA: TGTGCCAGCAGCTTAAATCCCGGAGACACGCAGTATTTT. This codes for CASSLNPGDTQYF.

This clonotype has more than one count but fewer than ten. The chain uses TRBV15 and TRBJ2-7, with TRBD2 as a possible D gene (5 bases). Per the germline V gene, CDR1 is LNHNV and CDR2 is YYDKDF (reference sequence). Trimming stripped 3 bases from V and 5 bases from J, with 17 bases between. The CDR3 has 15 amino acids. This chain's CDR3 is CATSSPSTGIHEQYF. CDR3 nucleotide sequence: TGTGCCACCAGCAGTCCTTCCACGGGAATCCACGAGCAGTACTTC.

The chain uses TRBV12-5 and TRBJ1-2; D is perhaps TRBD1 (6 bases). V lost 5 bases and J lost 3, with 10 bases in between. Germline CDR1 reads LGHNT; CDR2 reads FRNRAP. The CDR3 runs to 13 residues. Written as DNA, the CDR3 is TGTGCTAGTGGTACAACAGGGTACTATGGCTACACCTTC. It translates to CASGTTGYYGYTF.

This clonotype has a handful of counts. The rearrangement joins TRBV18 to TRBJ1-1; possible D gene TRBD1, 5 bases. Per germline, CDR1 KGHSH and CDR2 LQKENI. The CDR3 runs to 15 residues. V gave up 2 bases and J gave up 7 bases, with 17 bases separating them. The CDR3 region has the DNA TGTGCCAGCTCACCAAGTGCCGCGGGGCTAGTTGAAGCTTTCTTT. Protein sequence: CASSPSAAGLVEAFF.

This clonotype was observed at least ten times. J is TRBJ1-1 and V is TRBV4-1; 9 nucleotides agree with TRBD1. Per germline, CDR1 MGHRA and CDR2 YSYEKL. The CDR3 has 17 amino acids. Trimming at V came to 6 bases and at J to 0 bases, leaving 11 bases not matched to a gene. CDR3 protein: CASRQGQGFRVNTEAFF. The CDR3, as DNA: TGCGCCAGCAGGCAGGGACAGGGTTTTCGCGTGAACACTGAAGCTTTCTTT.

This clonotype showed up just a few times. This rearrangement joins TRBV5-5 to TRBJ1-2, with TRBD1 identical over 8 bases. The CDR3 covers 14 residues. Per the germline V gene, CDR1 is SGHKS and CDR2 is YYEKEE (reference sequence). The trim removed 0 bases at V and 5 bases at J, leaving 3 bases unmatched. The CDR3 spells CASSLGTGIYGYTF. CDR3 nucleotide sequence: TGTGCCAGCAGCTTGGGGACAGGGATATATGGCTACACCTTC.

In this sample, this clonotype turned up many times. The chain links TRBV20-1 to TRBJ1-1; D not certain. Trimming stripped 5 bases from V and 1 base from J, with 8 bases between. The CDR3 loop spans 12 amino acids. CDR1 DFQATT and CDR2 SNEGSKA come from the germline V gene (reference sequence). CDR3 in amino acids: CSARRGNTEAFF. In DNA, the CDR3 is TGCAGTGCTCGTCGGGGGAACACTGAAGCTTTCTTT.

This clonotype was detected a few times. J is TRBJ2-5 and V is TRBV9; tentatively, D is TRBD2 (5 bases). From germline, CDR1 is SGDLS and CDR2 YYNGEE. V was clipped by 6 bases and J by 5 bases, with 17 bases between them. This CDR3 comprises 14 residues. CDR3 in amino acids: CASTRGLDGETQYF. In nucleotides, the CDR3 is TGTGCCAGCACCCGCGGACTGGATGGGGAGACCCAGTACTTC.

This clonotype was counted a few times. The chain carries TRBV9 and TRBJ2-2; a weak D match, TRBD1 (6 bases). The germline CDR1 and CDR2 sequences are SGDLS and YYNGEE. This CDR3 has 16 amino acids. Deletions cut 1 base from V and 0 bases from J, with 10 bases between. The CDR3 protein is CASSVRGQSNTGELFF. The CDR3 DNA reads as TGTGCCAGCAGCGTAAGGGGACAATCGAACACCGGGGAGCTGTTTTTT.

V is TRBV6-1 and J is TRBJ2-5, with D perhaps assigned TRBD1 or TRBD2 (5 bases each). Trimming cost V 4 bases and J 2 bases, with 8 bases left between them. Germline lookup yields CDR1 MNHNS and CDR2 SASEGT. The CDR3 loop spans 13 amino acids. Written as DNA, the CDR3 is TGTGCCAGCAGTGGGGGACGTCAAGAGACCCAGTACTTC. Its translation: CASSGGRQETQYF.

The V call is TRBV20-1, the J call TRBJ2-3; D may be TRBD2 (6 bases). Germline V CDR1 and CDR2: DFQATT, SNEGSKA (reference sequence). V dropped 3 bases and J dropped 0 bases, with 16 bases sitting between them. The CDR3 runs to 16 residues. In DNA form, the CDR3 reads TGCAGTGCTAGGCGGGCTAGTGCGGGGAGCACAGATACGCAGTATTTT. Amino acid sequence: CSARRASAGSTDTQYF.

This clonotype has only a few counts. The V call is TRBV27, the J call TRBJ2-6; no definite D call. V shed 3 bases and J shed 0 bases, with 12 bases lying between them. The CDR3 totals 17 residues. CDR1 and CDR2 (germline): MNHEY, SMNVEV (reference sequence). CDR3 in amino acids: CASSLTQQSSGANVLTF. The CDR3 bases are TGTGCCAGCAGTTTGACCCAGCAGAGCTCTGGGGCCAACGTCCTGACTTTC.

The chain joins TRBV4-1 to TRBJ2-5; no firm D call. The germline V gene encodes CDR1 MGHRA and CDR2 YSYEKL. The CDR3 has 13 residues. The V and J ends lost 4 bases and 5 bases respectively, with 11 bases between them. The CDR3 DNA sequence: TGCGCCAGCAGCCCGCCGTTACTCGAGACCCAGTACTTC. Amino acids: CASSPPLLETQYF.

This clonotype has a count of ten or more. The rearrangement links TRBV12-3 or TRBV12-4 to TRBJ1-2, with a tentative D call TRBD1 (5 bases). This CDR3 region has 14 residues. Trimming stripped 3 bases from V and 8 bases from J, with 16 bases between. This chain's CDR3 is CASSLEGRGSGYTF. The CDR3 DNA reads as TGTGCCAGCAGTTTGGAGGGTAGGGGTAGCGGCTACACCTTC.

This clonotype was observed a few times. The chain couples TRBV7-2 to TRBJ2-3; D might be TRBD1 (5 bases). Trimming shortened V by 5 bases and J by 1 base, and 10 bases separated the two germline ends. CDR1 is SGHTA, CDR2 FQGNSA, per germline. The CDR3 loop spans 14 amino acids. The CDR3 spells CASSVGHRTDTQYF. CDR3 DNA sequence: TGTGCCAGCAGCGTCGGACATCGCACAGATACGCAGTATTTT.

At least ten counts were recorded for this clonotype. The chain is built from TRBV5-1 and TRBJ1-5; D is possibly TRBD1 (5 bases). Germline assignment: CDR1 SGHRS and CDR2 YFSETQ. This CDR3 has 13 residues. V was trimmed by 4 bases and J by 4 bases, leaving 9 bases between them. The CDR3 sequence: CASSRDGNQPQHF. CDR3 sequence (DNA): TGCGCCAGCAGCCGGGACGGAAATCAGCCCCAGCATTTT.

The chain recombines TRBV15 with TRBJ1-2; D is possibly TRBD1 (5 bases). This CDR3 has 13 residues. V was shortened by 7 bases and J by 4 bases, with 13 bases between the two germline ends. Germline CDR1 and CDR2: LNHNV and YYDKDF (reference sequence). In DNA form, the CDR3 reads TGTGCCACCAACCGGGACGGTACCTATGGCTACACCTTC. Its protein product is CATNRDGTYGYTF.

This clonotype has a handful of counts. This CDR3 reads CASSLAVSSVREQYF. DNA for the CDR3: TGTGCCAGCAGCCTAGCTGTGAGTTCGGTTAGGGAGCAGTACTTC. The chain combines TRBV6-1 with TRBJ2-7; possibly TRBD2 for D (5 bases). The CDR3 has 15 amino acids. Germline CDR1 reads MNHNS; CDR2 reads SASEGT. V gave up 6 bases and J gave up 7 bases, with 22 bases separating them.

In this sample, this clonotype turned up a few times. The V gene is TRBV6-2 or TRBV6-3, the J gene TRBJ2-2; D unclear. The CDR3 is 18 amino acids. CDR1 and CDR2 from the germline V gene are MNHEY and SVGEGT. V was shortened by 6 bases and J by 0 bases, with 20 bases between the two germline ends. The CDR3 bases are TGTGCCAGCAGCCCCATAGTTTGGACGGATGCGAACACCGGGGAGCTGTTTTTT. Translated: CASSPIVWTDANTGELFF.

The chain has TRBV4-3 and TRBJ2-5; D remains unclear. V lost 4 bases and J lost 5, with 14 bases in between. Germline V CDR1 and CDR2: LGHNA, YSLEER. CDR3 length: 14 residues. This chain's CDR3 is CASSPDALRETQYF. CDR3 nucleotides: TGCGCCAGCAGCCCGGACGCCCTACGGGAGACCCAGTACTTC.

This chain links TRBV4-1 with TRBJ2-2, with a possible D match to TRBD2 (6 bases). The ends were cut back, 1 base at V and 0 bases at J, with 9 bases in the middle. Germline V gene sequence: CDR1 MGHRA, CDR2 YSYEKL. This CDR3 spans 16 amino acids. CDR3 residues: CASSQVGGPNTGELFF. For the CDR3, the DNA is TGCGCCAGCAGCCAAGTCGGGGGTCCGAACACCGGGGAGCTGTTTTTT.

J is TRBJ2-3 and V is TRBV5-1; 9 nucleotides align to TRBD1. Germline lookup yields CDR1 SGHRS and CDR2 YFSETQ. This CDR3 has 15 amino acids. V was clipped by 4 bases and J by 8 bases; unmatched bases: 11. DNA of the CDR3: TGCGCCAGCAGCCCTAAAACAGGGGGCGGAGTTACGCAGTATTTT. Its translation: CASSPKTGGGVTQYF.

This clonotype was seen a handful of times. The CDR3 nucleotides are TGCGCCAGCAGCCAAGATGGGGACGGACGGGCCGGGGAGCTGTTTTTT. This codes for CASSQDGDGRAGELFF. The chain is built from TRBV4-1 and TRBJ2-2; D could derive from TRBD1 or TRBD2 (5 bases each). This CDR3 spans 16 amino acids. Germline CDR1 reads MGHRA; CDR2 reads YSYEKL. Between the trimmed V and J ends, which lost 0 bases and 6 bases, there was a span of 14 bases.

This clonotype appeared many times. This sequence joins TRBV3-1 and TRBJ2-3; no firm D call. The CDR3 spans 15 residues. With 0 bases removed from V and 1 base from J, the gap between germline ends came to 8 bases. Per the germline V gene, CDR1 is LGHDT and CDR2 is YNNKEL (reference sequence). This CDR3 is CASSQDVVRTDTQYF. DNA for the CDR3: TGTGCCAGCAGCCAAGATGTAGTACGCACAGATACGCAGTATTTT.

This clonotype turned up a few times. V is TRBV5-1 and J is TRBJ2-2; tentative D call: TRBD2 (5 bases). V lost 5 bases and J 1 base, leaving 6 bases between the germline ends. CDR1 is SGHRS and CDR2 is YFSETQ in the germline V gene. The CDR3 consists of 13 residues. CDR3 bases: TGCGCCAGCAGGGACTTGAACACCGGGGAGCTGTTTTTT. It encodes CASRDLNTGELFF.

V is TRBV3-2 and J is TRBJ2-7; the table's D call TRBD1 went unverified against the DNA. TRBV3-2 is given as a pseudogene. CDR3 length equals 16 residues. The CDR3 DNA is TGTGCCAGCAGCAAAGACGGGACAGGGCTAACCTACGAGCAGTACTTC. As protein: CASSKDGTGLTYEQYF.